Shown below are 9 T cell receptor beta chains from a single sample sequenced in a study of shared clonotypes between healthy human individuals. Sequencing used immunoSEQ multiplex PCR; TCRdb keeps in-frame clones, though not all of them. The table lists about 1.5 million clones, approximately 98% of them singletons. The specimen sequenced was naive CD4+ T cells sorted from blood. As to subset: CD45RA+ positively selected. Receptors were obtained from a man aged 25-40 years in good health.

In this sample, this clone turned up once. The CDR3 sequence: CASSFTSGSTYEQYF. The DNA for the CDR3 is TGCGCCAGCAGCTTTACTAGCGGGAGCACATACGAGCAGTACTTC. This rearrangement joins TRBV5-1 to TRBJ2-7; the match to TRBD2 covers 11 bases. The CDR3 is 15 residues long. Trimming removed 2 bases from V and 4 bases from J; junction bases left unmatched: 5. Germline assignment: CDR1 SGHRS and CDR2 YFSETQ. The full variable domain, its missing parts supplied by reference TRBV5-1 and TRBJ2-7, is KAGVTQTPRYLIKTRGQQVTLSCSPISGHRSVSWYQQTPGQGLQFLFEYFSETQRNKGNFPGRFSGRQFSNSRSEMNVSTLELGDSALYLCASSFTSGSTYEQYFGPGTRLTVT.

In DNA, the CDR3 is TGCGCCAGCAGCCCGGGGAGAGGGGATACGCAGTATTTT. It yields the protein CASSPGRGDTQYF. The V and J genes are TRBV4-3 and TRBJ2-3; a weak D match, TRBD2 (5 bases). This CDR3 comprises 13 residues. Between the trimmed V and J ends, which lost 4 bases and 6 bases, there was a span of 11 bases. Per the germline V gene, CDR1 is LGHNA and CDR2 is YSLEER.

The chain links TRBV10-3 to TRBJ2-5; unclear D gene. Germline V lookup: CDR1 ENHRY, CDR2 SYGVKD. The CDR3 is 13 amino acids. V was pared by 0 bases and J by 5 bases, with 7 bases between. As DNA, the CDR3 is TGTGCCATCAGTGAGTCCCGGTGGGAGACCCAGTACTTC. It yields the protein CAISESRWETQYF.

The V and J genes are TRBV27 and TRBJ1-5, with 8 bases lining up with TRBD1. Trimming removed 7 bases from V and 2 bases from J; junction bases left unmatched: 10. The CDR3 length is 16 residues. CDR1 is MNHEY, CDR2 SMNVEV, per germline (reference sequence). This chain's CDR3 is CASKTTGGSGNQPQHF. The DNA of the CDR3 is TGTGCCAGCAAAACCACAGGGGGTTCCGGCAATCAGCCCCAGCATTTT.

The rearrangement links TRBV10-3 to TRBJ2-7, with 9 bases aligning to TRBD1. V dropped 2 bases and J dropped 6; count of bases not matched to a gene: 8. From germline, CDR1 is ENHRY and CDR2 SYGVKD. CDR3 length: 15 amino acids. CDR3 residues: CAISEPGTGRGEQYF. The CDR3 nucleotides read TGTGCCATCAGTGAGCCCGGGACAGGGAGAGGCGAGCAGTACTTC.

The chain combines TRBV5-1 with TRBJ2-7; a possible D gene is TRBD1 (6 bases). Trimming took off 0 bases at V and 2 bases at J, with 18 bases between the two ends. Germline CDR1 reads SGHRS; CDR2 reads YFSETQ. The CDR3 has 17 residues. The CDR3 DNA is TGCGCCAGCAGCTTGGGGGCGGAGACAGGCGGAACCTACGAGCAGTACTTC. It encodes CASSLGAETGGTYEQYF.

The chain links TRBV11-3 to TRBJ2-5, with TRBD1 matching over 7 bases. V lost 5 bases, J lost 5 bases, and 11 bases stayed unmatched. In germline, CDR1 is SGHNT, CDR2 YENEEA. The CDR3 has 15 residues. This CDR3 reads CASSRQQGRGETQYF. CDR3 nucleotide sequence: TGTGCCAGCAGCAGACAACAGGGGAGAGGGGAGACCCAGTACTTC. Full variable domain (rest looked up from reference TRBV11-3 and TRBJ2-5): EAGVVQSPRYKIIEKKQPVAFWCNPISGHNTLYWYLQNLGQGPELLIRYENEEAVDDSQLPKDRFSAERLKGVDSTLKIQPAELGDSAVYLCASSRQQGRGETQYFGPGTRLLVL.

J is TRBJ1-5 and V is TRBV5-5; D remains unclear. The V gene lost 4 bases and the J gene lost 0 bases, with 14 bases spanning the gap. Germline lookup yields CDR1 SGHKS and CDR2 YYEKEE (reference sequence). The CDR3 covers 16 residues. This chain's CDR3 is CASSLVGGYSNQPQHF. Written as DNA, the CDR3 is TGTGCCAGCAGCCTGGTGGGCGGTTATAGCAATCAGCCCCAGCATTTT.

This chain connects TRBV6-5 to TRBJ1-2; 9 bases are a match to TRBD1. The V gene end was trimmed by 1 base and the J gene end by 6 bases; junction bases not matched to a gene: 3. CDR1 and CDR2 (germline): MNHEY, SVGAGI. The length of the CDR3 is 14 residues. CDR3 in amino acids: CASSYLDRGDGYTF. The CDR3 DNA sequence: TGTGCCAGCAGTTACTTGGACAGGGGTGATGGCTACACCTTC.